This T cell receptor (beta chain) stems from a study of T cell repertoires in cytomegalovirus infection. Turning to the study itself: From public TCR beta signatures came an indication of both CMV infection and matching HLA type. Study-level points and caveats: Predominance within the ex vivo response was attributable to HLA-C-restricted CMV-specific TCR beta clonotypes.

Germline values: CDR1 KGHDR, CDR2 SFDVKD. The V end lost 9 bases, the J end lost 2 bases, and 16 bases lay between the germline ends. CDR3 length: 15 residues. Comment on this clonotype: Its antigen is undetermined.

TCRdb re-called the reads through MiXCR, storing one row per CDR3 protein. The sample includes fewer than 850,000 distinct CDR3 sequences, 25% to 30% of them seen just once. This rearrangement joins TRBV24-1 to TRBJ1-5; D might be TRBD1 (5 bases). The sequencing here drew on cultured CD8+ T cells from PBMCs, taken from culture after CMV antigen stimulation. This TCR was recovered from a human donor in good health (CMV status not recorded). Some clones in this sample may be carry-over from other donors' samples. DNA of the CDR3: TGTGCCACCTCGCGAGGCGGCAGGGGCAATCAGCCCCAGCATTTT. Its protein product is CATSRGGRGNQPQHF.